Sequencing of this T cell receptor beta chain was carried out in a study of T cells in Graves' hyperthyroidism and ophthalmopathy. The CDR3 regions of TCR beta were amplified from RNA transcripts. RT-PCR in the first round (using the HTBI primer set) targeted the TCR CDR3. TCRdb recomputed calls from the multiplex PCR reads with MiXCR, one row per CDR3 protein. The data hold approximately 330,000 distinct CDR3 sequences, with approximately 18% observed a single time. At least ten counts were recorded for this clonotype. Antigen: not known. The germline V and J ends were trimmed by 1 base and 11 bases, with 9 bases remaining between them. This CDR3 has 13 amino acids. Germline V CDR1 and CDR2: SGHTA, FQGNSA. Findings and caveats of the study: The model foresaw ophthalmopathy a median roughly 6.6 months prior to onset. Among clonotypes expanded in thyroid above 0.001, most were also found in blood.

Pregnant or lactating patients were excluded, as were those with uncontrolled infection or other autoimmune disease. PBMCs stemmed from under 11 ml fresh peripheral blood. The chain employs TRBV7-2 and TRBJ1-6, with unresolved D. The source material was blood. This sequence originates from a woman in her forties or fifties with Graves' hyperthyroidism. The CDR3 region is CASSLELAAPLHF. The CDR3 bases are TGTGCCAGCAGCTTAGAACTGGCGGCACCCCTCCACTTT.